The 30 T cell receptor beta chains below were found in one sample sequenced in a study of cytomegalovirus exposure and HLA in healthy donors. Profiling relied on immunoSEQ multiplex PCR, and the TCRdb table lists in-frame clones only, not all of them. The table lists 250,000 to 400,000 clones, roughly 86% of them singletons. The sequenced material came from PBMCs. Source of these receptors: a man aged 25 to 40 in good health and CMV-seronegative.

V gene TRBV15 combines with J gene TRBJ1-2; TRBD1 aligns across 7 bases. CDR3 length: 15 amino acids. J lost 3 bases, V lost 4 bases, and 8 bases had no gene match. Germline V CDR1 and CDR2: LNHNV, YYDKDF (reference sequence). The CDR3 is CATSTSPTGHYGYTF. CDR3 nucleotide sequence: TGTGCCACCAGCACCTCCCCGACAGGGCACTATGGCTACACCTTC. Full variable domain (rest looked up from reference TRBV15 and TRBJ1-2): DAMVIQNPRYQVTQFGKPVTLSCSQTLNHNVMYWYQQKSSQAPKLLFHYYDKDFNNEADTPDNFQSRRPNTSFCFLDIRSPGLGDTAMYLCATSTSPTGHYGYTFGSGTRLTVV.

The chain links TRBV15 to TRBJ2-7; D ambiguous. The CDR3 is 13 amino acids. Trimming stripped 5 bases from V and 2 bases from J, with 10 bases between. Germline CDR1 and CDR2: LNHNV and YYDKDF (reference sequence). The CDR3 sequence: CATSLTPAYEQYF. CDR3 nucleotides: TGTGCCACCAGCCTAACTCCCGCCTACGAGCAGTACTTC.

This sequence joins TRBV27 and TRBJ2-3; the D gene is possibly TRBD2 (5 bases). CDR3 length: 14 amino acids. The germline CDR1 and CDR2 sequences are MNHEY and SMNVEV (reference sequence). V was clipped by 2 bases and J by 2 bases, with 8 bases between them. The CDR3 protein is CASSLVAPTDTQYF. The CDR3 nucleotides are TGTGCCAGCAGTTTAGTAGCGCCCACAGATACGCAGTATTTT.

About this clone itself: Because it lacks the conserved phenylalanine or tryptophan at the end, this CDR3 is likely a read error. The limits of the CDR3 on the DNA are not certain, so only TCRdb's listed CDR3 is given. CDR3 residues: CASRGDRDLY. The chain recombines TRBV2 with TRBJ2-7; TRBD1, the table's D call, was not compared with the DNA. Germline lookup yields CDR1 SNHLY and CDR2 FYNNEI. The CDR3 is 10 residues long, ends included.

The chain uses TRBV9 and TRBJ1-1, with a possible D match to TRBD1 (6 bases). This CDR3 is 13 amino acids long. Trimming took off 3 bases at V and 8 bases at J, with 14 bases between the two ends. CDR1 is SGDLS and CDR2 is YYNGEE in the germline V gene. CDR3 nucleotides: TGTGCCAGCAGCGCAACAGGGTTGGGAGAAGCTTTCTTT. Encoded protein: CASSATGLGEAFF.

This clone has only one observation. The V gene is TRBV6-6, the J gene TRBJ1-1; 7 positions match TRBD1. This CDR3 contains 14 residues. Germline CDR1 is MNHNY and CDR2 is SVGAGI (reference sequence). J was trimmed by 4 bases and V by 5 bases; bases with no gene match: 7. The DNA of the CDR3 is TGTGCCAGCAGTCATGCGCAGGGGGGCACTGAAGCTTTCTTT. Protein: CASSHAQGGTEAFF.

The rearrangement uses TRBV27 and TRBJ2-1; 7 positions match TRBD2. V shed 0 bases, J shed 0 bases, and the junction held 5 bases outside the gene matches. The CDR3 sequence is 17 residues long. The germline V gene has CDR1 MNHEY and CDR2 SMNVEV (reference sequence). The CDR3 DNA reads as TGTGCCAGCAGTTTATCGGCTTCGGGGGGCTCCTACAATGAGCAGTTCTTC. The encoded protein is CASSLSASGGSYNEQFF.

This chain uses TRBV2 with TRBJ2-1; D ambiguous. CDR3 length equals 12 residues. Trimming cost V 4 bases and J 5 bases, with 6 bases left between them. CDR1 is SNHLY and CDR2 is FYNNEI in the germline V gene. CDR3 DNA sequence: TGTGCCAGCAGTGCTAAAAACAATGAGCAGTTCTTC. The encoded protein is CASSAKNNEQFF.

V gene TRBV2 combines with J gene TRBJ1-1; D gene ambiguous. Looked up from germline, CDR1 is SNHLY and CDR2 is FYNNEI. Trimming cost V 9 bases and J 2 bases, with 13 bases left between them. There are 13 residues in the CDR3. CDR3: CASLVSHNTEAFF. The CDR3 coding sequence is TGTGCCAGTTTGGTGAGTCATAACACTGAAGCTTTCTTT.

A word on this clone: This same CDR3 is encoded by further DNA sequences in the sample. The CDR3 nucleotides read TGTGCCACCAGCAGAGACAGAGCGAATCAGCCCCAGCATTTT. Translation: CATSRDRANQPQHF. The chain links TRBV15 to TRBJ1-5, with unresolved D. The CDR3 has 14 amino acids. The germline V and J ends were trimmed by 0 bases and 4 bases, with 7 bases remaining between them. The germline V gene has CDR1 LNHNV and CDR2 YYDKDF (reference sequence).

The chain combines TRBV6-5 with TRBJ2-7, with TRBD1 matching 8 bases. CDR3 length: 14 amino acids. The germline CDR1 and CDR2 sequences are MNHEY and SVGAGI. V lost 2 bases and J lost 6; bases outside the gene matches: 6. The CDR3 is CASSYRQGLGEQYF. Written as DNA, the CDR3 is TGTGCCAGCAGTTACAGACAGGGGTTAGGCGAGCAGTACTTC.

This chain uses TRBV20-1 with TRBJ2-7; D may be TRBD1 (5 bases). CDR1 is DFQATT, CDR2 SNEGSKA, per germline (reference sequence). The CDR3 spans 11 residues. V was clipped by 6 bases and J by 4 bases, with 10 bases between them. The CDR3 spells CSATTGYEQYF. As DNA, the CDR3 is TGCAGTGCCACAACAGGTTACGAGCAGTACTTC.

The CDR3 is CARGANSPLHF. CDR3 DNA: TGTGCCAGGGGAGCAAATTCACCCCTCCACTTT. This chain joins TRBV14 and TRBJ1-6; no clear D. Germline CDR1 SGHDN, CDR2 FVKESK. CDR3 length: 11 residues. Trimming took 9 bases from V and 7 from J, leaving 7 bases between them.

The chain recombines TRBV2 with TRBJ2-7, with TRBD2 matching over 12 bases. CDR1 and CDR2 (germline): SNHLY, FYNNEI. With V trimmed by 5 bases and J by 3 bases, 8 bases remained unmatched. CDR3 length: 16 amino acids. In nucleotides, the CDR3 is TGTGCCAGCAGTCCCCGGACTAGCGGGGCCCGCTACGAGCAGTACTTC. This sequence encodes CASSPRTSGARYEQYF.

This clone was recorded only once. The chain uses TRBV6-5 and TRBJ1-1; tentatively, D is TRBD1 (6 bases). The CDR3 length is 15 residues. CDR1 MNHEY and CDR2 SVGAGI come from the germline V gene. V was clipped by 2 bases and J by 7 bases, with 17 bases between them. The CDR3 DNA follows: TGTGCCAGCAGTTACGCCACGACAGGCGGGGGTGAAGCTTTCTTT. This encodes CASSYATTGGGEAFF.

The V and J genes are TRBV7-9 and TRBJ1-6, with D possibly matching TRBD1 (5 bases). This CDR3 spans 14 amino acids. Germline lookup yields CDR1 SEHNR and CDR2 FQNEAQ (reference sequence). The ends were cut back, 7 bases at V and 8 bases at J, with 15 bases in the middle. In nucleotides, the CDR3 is TGTGCCAGCACATCACAGGACGGTTATTCACCCCTCCACTTT. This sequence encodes CASTSQDGYSPLHF. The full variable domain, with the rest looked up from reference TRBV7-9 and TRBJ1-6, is DTGVSQNPRHKITKRGQNVTFRCDPISEHNRLYWYRQTLGQGPEFLTYFQNEAQLEKSRLLSDRFSAERPKGSFSTLEIQRTEQGDSAMYLCASTSQDGYSPLHFGNGTRLTVT.

The CDR3 protein is CAWSVGAGYSYEQYF. DNA for the CDR3: TGTGCCTGGAGTGTAGGGGCAGGGTACTCCTACGAGCAGTACTTC. V gene TRBV30 combines with J gene TRBJ2-7; D might be TRBD1 (5 bases). The ends were cut back, 0 bases at V and 0 bases at J, with 12 bases in the middle. The CDR3 extends over 15 amino acids. CDR1 GTSNPN and CDR2 SVGIG come from the germline V gene (reference sequence).

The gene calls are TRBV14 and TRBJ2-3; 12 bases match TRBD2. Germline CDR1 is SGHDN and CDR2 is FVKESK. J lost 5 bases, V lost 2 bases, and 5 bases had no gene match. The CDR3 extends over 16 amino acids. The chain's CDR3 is CASSQLAGGAGDTQYF. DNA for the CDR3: TGTGCCAGCAGCCAACTAGCGGGGGGGGCAGGAGATACGCAGTATTTT.

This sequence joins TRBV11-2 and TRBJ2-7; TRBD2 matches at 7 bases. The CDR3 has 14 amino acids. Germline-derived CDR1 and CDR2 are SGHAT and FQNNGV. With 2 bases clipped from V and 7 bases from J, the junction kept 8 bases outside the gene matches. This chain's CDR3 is CASSLLMGEGEQYF. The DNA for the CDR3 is TGTGCCAGCAGCTTATTGATGGGGGAGGGGGAGCAGTACTTC.

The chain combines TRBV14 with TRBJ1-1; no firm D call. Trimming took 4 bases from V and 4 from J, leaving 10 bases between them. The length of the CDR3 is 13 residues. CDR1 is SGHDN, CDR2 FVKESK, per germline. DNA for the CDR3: TGTGCCAGCAGCCTAGTGCCAGGCACTGAAGCTTTCTTT. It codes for CASSLVPGTEAFF.

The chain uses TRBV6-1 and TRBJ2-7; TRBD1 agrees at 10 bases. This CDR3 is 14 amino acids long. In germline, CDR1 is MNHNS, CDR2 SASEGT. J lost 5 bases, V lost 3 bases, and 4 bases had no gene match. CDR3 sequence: CASSDRQGANEQYF. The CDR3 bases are TGTGCCAGCAGTGACCGACAGGGGGCCAACGAGCAGTACTTC.

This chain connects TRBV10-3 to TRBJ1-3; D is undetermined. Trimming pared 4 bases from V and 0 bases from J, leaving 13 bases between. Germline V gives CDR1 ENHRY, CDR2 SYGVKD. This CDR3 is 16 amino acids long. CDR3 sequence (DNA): TGTGCCATCAGTGCCTGGGCACCGAGCTCTGGAAACACCATATATTTT. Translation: CAISAWAPSSGNTIYF.

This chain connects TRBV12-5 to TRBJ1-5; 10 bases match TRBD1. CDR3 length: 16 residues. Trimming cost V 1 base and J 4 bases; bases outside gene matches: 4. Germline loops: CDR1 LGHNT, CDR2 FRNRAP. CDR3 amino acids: CASGLEPGQGNQPQHF. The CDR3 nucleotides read TGTGCTAGTGGTTTGGAGCCGGGACAGGGGAATCAGCCCCAGCATTTT.

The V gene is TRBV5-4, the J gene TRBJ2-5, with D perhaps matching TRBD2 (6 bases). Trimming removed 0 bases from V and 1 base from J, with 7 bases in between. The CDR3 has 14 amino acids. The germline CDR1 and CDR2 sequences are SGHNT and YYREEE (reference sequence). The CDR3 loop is CASSLGTTQETQYF. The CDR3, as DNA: TGTGCCAGCAGCTTGGGGACTACCCAAGAGACCCAGTACTTC.

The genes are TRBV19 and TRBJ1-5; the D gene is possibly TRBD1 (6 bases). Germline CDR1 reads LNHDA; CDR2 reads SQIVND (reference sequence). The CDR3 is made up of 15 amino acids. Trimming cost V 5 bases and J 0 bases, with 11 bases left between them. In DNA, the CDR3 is TGTGCCAGTAGTGGTACAGGGTCTAGCAATCAGCCCCAGCATTTT. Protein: CASSGTGSSNQPQHF.

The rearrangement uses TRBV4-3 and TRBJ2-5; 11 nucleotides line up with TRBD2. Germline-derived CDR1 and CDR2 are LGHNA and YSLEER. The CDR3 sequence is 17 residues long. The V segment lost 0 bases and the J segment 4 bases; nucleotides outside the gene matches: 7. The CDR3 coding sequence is TGCGCCAGCAGCCAAGATTTCCGACTAGCGGGGCGAGAGACCCAGTACTTC. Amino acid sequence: CASSQDFRLAGRETQYF.

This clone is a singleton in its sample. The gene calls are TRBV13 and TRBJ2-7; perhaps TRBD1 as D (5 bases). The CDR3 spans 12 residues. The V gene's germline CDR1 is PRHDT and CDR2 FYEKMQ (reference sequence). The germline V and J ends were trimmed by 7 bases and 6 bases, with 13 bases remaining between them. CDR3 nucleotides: TGTGCCAGCACAACCCAGGGATCCGAGCAGTACTTC. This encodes CASTTQGSEQYF.

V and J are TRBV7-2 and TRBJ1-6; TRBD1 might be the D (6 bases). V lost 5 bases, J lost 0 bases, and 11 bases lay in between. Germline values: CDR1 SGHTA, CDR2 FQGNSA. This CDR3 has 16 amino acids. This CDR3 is CASSPQGSSYNSPLHF. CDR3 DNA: TGTGCCAGCAGCCCCCAGGGGAGCTCCTATAATTCACCCCTCCACTTT.

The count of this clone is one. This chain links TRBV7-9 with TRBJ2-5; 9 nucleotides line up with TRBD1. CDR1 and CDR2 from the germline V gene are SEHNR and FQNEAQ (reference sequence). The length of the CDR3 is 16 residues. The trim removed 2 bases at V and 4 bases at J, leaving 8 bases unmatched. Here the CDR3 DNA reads TGTGCCAGCAGCTTAATCCGCCCGACAGGGGGAGAGACCCAGTACTTC. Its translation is CASSLIRPTGGETQYF.

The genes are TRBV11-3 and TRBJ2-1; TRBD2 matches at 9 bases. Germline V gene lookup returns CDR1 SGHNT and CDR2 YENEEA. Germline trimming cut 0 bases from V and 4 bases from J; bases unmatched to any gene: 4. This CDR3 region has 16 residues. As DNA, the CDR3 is TGTGCCAGCAGCTTAGAAGCGGGGGGTATGTACAATGAGCAGTTCTTC. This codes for CASSLEAGGMYNEQFF.